This is a list of T cell receptor beta chains from one sample in a study of shared clonotypes between healthy human individuals. TCRdb's copy holds only in-frame clones and misses some; the assay was immunoSEQ multiplex PCR. There are a few million clones in the sample; 93% occur only once, and 0.3% to 0.4% lies in the top ten. The sequenced sample consisted of naive CD4+ T cells from PBMCs. Source of these receptors: a man aged 18-30 years in good health. Some clones in this sample may be carry-over from other donors' samples. The CDR3 runs from the conserved cysteine through the conserved F or W. Fields, in order: CDR3 protein, CDR3 DNA, D gene, J gene, clone size, V gene. D genes are given only for firm matches. Size tells how often a clone was seen (once, few, many) or the class of an expanded clone, and some rows leave it out.

CASSLGLGNTEAFF,TGTGCCAGCAGCTTAGGGTTGGGAAACACTGAAGCTTTCTTT,NA,TRBJ1-1,NA,TRBV7-8
CASSKGQNTEAFF,TGTGCCAGCAGCAAGGGCCAGAACACTGAAGCTTTCTTT,NA,TRBJ1-1,NA,TRBV7-3
CASSYAGGRLSEQYF,TGTGCCAGCAGTTACGCAGGGGGGCGTCTAAGCGAGCAGTACTTC,NA,TRBJ2-7,NA,TRBV6-5
CASSSPRTSGSSPDTQYF,TGTGCCAGCAGCTCCCCTAGGACTAGCGGGAGTTCACCAGATACGCAGTATTTT,TRBD2,TRBJ2-3,NA,TRBV9
CASSSPGQGVTEAFF,TGTGCCAGCAGTTCCCCGGGACAGGGTGTAACTGAAGCTTTCTTT,TRBD1,TRBJ1-1,NA,TRBV6-5
CASSSRPNYEQYF,TGTGCCAGCAGCTCCCGACCGAACTACGAGCAGTACTTC,NA,TRBJ2-7,NA,TRBV28
CASSSAPTSTDTQYF,TGTGCCAGCAGCTCCGCCCCGACTAGCACAGATACGCAGTATTTT,NA,TRBJ2-3,NA,TRBV5-4
CASRLGGASSETQYF,TGTGCCAGCAGGTTGGGCGGGGCTAGCTCTGAGACCCAGTACTTC,NA,TRBJ2-5,NA,TRBV28
CASSLEPSSYEQYF,TGTGCCAGCAGCTTAGAGCCCAGTTCCTACGAGCAGTACTTC,NA,TRBJ2-7,few,TRBV7-6
CASNGRASSYNEQFF,TGTGCCAGCAATGGTAGGGCCAGCTCCTACAATGAGCAGTTCTTC,NA,TRBJ2-1,NA,TRBV28
CASSPRTESRVQYF,TGTGCCAGCAGCCCTCGGACAGAGTCCAGGGTCCAGTACTTC,NA,TRBJ2-5,NA,TRBV9
CASSWNRASWNNEQFF,TGCGCCAGCAGTTGGAACAGGGCGTCGTGGAACAATGAGCAGTTCTTC,NA,TRBJ2-1,NA,TRBV23-1
CAWTSGQGARGEQYF,TGTGCCTGGACCTCCGGCCAGGGGGCGCGAGGCGAGCAGTACTTC,TRBD1,TRBJ2-7,NA,TRBV30
CASALEAASNTEAFF,TGTGCTAGTGCCCTCGAGGCAGCTTCGAACACTGAAGCTTTCTTT,NA,TRBJ1-1,NA,TRBV12-5
CASSEHHRAEAFF,TGTGCCAGCAGTGAACATCACCGGGCTGAAGCTTTCTTT,NA,TRBJ1-1,NA,TRBV6-1
CASSLGQKETQYF,TGTGCCAGCAGCCTGGGACAGAAAGAGACCCAGTACTTC,TRBD1,TRBJ2-5,NA,TRBV7-8
CASSVRSGNYEQYF,TGTGCCAGCAGCGTAAGAAGTGGAAATTACGAGCAGTACTTC,NA,TRBJ2-7,NA,TRBV9
CASSQAGQGNQPQHF,TGTGCCAGCTCACAGGCGGGACAGGGCAATCAGCCCCAGCATTTT,TRBD1,TRBJ1-5,NA,TRBV18
CASSFSGAQETQYF,TGTGCCAGCAGTTTTAGCGGTGCCCAAGAGACCCAGTACTTC,NA,TRBJ2-5,NA,TRBV27
CASTKYTGELFF,TGTGCCAGCACCAAATACACCGGGGAGCTGTTTTTT,NA,TRBJ2-2,NA,TRBV11-1
CASSYSRQYMNTEAFF,TGTGCCAGCAGTTACTCCAGACAGTACATGAACACTGAAGCTTTCTTT,NA,TRBJ1-1,NA,TRBV6-6
CASSAGLDTQYF,TGTGCCAGCAGTGCGGGGCTGGATACGCAGTATTTT,NA,TRBJ2-3,NA,TRBV25-1
CASSAKTGVSEAFF,TGTGCCAGCAGTGCCAAGACAGGGGTTAGTGAAGCTTTCTTT,TRBD1,TRBJ1-1,NA,TRBV2
CAWSRASGSPLETQYF,TGTGCCTGGAGTCGGGCTAGCGGGAGCCCCCTCGAGACCCAGTACTTC,TRBD2,TRBJ2-5,NA,TRBV30
CASSQGLARPSQYEQYF,TGTGCCAGCAGCCAAGGTCTAGCGAGGCCCAGCCAATACGAGCAGTACTTC,NA,TRBJ2-7,NA,TRBV14
CASSLDDSQPQHF,TGCGCCAGCAGCTTGGACGATTCTCAGCCCCAGCATTTT,NA,TRBJ1-5,NA,TRBV5-1
CASRARDGPYEQYF,TGTGCCAGCAGAGCACGGGACGGACCCTACGAGCAGTACTTC,NA,TRBJ2-7,NA,TRBV6-5
CASSLWDRAPTEAFF,TGTGCCAGCAGCTTATGGGATCGGGCCCCTACTGAAGCTTTCTTT,NA,TRBJ1-1,once,TRBV11-1
CASSQYVWGEQYF,TGCGCCAGCAGCCAATATGTATGGGGCGAGCAGTACTTC,NA,TRBJ2-7,NA,TRBV4-1
CASSEDNSGANVLTF,TGTGCCAGCAGCGAGGACAACTCTGGGGCCAACGTCCTGACTTTC,NA,TRBJ2-6,NA,TRBV5-4
CASSLDHFKSEAFF,TGTGCCAGCAGCTTAGATCATTTCAAATCTGAAGCTTTCTTT,NA,TRBJ1-1,NA,TRBV11-3
CASSQDGVNFYNEQFF,TGTGCCAGCAGCCAAGATGGGGTGAACTTTTACAATGAGCAGTTCTTC,NA,TRBJ2-1,once,TRBV4-2
CASSPGQGGEKLFF,TGTGCCAGCAGCCCGGGACAGGGTGGAGAAAAACTGTTTTTT,TRBD1,TRBJ1-4,NA,TRBV9
CASRYASGRAHEQYF,TGTGCCAGCAGGTACGCTAGCGGGAGGGCCCACGAGCAGTACTTC,TRBD2,TRBJ2-7,NA,TRBV2
CASSHDRGLYEQYF,TGTGCCAGCAGCCACGACAGGGGCCTCTACGAGCAGTACTTC,TRBD1,TRBJ2-7,once,TRBV7-2
CASKPQLGAVGPQHF,TGTGCCAGCAAACCCCAGTTGGGCGCCGTGGGGCCCCAGCATTTT,NA,TRBJ1-5,NA,TRBV28
CASSEWSGTTDTQYF,TGTGCCAGCAGTGAATGGAGCGGGACCACAGATACGCAGTATTTT,TRBD2,TRBJ2-3,NA,TRBV25-1
CASSQDLSWGTTYEQYF,TGTGCCAGCAGCCAAGATTTGTCGTGGGGGACGACCTACGAGCAGTACTTC,NA,TRBJ2-7,NA,TRBV4-2
CASSRRDSYYEQYF,TGTGCCAGCAGTCGCCGGGACTCATACTACGAGCAGTACTTC,NA,TRBJ2-7,NA,TRBV27
CASSLAAKGDEQYF,TGTGCCAGCAGCTTAGCGGCCAAGGGCGACGAGCAGTACTTC,NA,TRBJ2-7,NA,TRBV7-9
CASTRRDAGPVSYEQYF,TGTGCCAGCACCCGCAGGGACGCCGGCCCCGTTTCCTACGAGCAGTACTTC,NA,TRBJ2-7,NA,TRBV28
CASRGWEQETQYF,TGTGCCAGCCGAGGATGGGAGCAAGAGACCCAGTACTTC,NA,TRBJ2-5,NA,TRBV6-1
CASTRIGGANYGYTF,TGTGCCAGCACCCGAATCGGGGGGGCCAACTATGGCTACACCTTC,NA,TRBJ1-2,NA,TRBV7-9
CASSQGLAGVGNEQFF,TGTGCCAGCAGCCAGGGACTAGCGGGAGTAGGCAATGAGCAGTTCTTC,TRBD2,TRBJ2-1,NA,TRBV5-8
CASSLVLARELFF,TGTGCCAGCAGCTTAGTGCTAGCTAGGGAGCTGTTTTTT,NA,TRBJ2-2,once,TRBV11-2
CASSMIGTSRNEQFF,TGTGCCAGTAGTATGATCGGGACTAGTCGGAATGAGCAGTTCTTC,TRBD2,TRBJ2-1,NA,TRBV19
CASSLADTGELFF,TGCGCCAGCAGCTTGGCAGACACCGGGGAGCTGTTTTTT,NA,TRBJ2-2,NA,TRBV5-1
CASRASVTDTQYF,TGTGCCAGCAGGGCTAGCGTAACAGATACGCAGTATTTT,NA,TRBJ2-3,once,TRBV2
CASSLILAFNNEQFF,TGCGCCAGCAGCTTAATATTGGCGTTTAACAATGAGCAGTTCTTC,NA,TRBJ2-1,NA,TRBV5-1
CASSSLTGGLWEQYF,TGTGCCAGCAGCTCCCTGACAGGGGGCCTGTGGGAGCAGTACTTC,TRBD1,TRBJ2-7,NA,TRBV7-6
CASSLSARVDNYGYTF,TGTGCCAGCAGTTTAAGCGCCAGGGTCGATAACTATGGCTACACCTTC,NA,TRBJ1-2,NA,TRBV27
CASSETRLAGAQYF,TGTGCCAGCAGTGAAACCCGACTAGCAGGAGCCCAGTACTTC,TRBD2,TRBJ2-5,NA,TRBV6-1